This entry describes one T cell receptor beta chain. Its antigen is as yet unknown. The sample belongs to a study of monozygotic twins with inflammatory bowel disease. The V gene's germline CDR1 is MNHEY and CDR2 SMNVEV (reference sequence). The CDR3 length is 16 residues. TCRdb re-called the 5' RACE reads, yielding one record per CDR3 amino acid sequence without DNA. The clone table shows approximately 380,000 distinct CDR3 sequences, with the ten largest holding about 2.5%. The study's findings and limits: The analysis yielded no support for one strong signal or clonotype associated with IBD. Sharing of clonotypes with others was lower in IBD patients than in healthy twins, and this was especially so with disease activity. Among patients, repertoires may have gained variability from differing immunosuppressive treatments.

Sequenced material: blood. This TCR was sampled from a human donor with ulcerative colitis or Crohn's disease, or a healthy co-twin of an affected twin (not recorded which). The gene calls are TRBV27 and TRBJ2-1; without DNA, the TCRdb call of TRBD2 cannot be checked. CDR3 sequence reads: CASSSGLWLATNEQFF.